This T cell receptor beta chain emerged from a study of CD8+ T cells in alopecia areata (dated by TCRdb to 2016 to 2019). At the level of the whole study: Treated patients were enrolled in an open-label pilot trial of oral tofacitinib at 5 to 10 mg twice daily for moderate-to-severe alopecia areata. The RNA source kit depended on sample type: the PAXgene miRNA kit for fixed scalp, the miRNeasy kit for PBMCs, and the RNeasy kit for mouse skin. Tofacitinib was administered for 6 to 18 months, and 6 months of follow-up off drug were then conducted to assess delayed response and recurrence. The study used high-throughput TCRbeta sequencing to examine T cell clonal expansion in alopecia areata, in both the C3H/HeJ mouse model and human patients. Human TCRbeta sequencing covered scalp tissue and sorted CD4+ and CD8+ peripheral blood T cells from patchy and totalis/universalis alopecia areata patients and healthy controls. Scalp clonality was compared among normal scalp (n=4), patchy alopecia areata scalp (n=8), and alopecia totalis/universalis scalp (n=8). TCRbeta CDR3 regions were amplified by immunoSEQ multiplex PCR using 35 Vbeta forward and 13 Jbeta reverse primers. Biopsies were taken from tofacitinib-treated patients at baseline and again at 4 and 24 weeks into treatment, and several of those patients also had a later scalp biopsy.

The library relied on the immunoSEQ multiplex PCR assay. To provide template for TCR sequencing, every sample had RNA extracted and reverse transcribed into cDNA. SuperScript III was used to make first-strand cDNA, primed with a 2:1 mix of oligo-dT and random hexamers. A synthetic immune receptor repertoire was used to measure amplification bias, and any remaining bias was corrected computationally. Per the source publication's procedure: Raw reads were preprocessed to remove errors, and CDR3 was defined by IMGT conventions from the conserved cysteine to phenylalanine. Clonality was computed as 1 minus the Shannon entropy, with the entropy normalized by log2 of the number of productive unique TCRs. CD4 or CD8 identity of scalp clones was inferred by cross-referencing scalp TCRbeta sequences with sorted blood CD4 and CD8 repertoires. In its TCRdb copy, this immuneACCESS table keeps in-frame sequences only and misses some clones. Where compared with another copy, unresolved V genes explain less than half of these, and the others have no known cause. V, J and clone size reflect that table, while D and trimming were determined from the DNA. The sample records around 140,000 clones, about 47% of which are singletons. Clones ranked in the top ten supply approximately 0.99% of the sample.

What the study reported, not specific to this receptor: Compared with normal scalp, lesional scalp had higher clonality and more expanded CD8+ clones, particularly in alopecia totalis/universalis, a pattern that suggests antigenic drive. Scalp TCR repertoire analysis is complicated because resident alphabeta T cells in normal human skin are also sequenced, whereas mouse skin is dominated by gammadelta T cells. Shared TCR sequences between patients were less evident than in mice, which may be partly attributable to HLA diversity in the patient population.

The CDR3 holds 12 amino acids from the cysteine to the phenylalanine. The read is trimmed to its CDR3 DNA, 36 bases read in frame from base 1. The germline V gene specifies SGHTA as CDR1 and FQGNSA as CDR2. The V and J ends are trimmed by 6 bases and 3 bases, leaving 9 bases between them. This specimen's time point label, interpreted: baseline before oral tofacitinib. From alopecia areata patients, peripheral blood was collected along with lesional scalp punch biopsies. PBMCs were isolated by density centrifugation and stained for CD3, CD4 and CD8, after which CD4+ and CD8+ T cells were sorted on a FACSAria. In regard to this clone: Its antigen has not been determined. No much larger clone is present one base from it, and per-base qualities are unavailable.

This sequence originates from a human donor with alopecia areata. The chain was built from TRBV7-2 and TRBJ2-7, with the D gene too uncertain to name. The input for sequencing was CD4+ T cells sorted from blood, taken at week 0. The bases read TGTGCCAGCAGTTCAGACCGCTACGAGCAGTACTTC. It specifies CASSSDRYEQYF. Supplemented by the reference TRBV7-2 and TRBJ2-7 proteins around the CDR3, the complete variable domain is GAGVSQSPSNKVTEKGKDVELRCDPISGHTALYWYRQSLGQGLEFLIYFQGNSAPDKSGLPSDRFSAERTGGSVSTLTIQRTQQEDSAVYLCASSSDRYEQYFGPGTRLTVT.